One and the same sample provided the 2 T cell receptor beta chains below, sequenced in a study of Graves' ophthalmopathy and Graves' hyperthyroidism. RNA transcripts yielded amplified TCR beta CDR3 regions. RT-PCR was first run with HTBI primers, then multiplex PCR in a second round. Using its own MiXCR run on the multiplex PCR reads, TCRdb lists one record per CDR3 protein. The data hold some 360,000 distinct CDR3 sequences, with about 17% observed a single time. The sample consisted of peripheral blood. The receptors shown here come from an adult woman with stable Graves' hyperthyroidism.

There are many counts of this clonotype. The rearrangement uses TRBV6-1 and TRBJ2-2; no clear D gene. Germline-derived CDR1 and CDR2 are MNHNS and SASEGT. V gave up 7 bases and J gave up 5 bases, with 5 bases separating them. The CDR3 has 11 residues. CDR3 residues: CASKVTGELFF. Written as DNA, the CDR3 is TGTGCCAGCAAAGTAACCGGGGAGCTGTTTTTT.

This clonotype was seen at least ten times. The chain uses TRBV28 and TRBJ2-7, with 9 bases aligning to TRBD1. Germline V gene sequence: CDR1 MDHEN, CDR2 SYDVKM. This CDR3 has 12 residues. The junction had 10 bases not matched to a gene; V was cut back by 7 bases and J by 12 bases. The CDR3 here is CASTTIRDRVYF. CDR3 DNA: TGTGCCAGCACCACAATACGGGACAGGGTGTACTTC.